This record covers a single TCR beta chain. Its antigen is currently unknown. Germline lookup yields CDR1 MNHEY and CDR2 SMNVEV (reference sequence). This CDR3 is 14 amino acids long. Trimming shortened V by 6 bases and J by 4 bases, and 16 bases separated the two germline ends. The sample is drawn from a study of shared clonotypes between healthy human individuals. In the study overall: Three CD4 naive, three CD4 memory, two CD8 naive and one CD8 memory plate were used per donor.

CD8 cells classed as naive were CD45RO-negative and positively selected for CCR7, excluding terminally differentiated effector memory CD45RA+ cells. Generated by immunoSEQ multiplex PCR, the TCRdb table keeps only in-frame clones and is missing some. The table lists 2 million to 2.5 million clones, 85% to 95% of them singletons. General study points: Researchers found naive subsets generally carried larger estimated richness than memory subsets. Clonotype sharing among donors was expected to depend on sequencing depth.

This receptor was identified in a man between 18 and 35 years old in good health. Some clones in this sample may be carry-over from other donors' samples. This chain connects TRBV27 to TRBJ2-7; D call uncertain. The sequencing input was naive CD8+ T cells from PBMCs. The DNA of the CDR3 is TGTGCCAGCAGCAGTATTATCCAAAGTTACGAGCAGTACTTC. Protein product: CASSSIIQSYEQYF.